This paragraph reports one T cell receptor beta chain. Its antigen is still unknown. A junction boundary mismatches the germline segment, possibly from a read error. Enrolling through a virtual design, the prospective study's participants ranged in age from roughly 18 to 90 years and lived across approximately 25 United States geographic areas. In the prospective study, cohorts were assigned on the basis of participant-reported clinical history obtained from a screening survey and a study questionnaire. Recovered participants in ImmuneRACE Cohort 3 were defined as having two consecutive negative NP/OP PCR tests, clearance from a healthcare professional, or resolution of symptoms. Mobile phlebotomists in the prospective study collected whole blood, serum and a nasopharyngeal or oropharyngeal swab from every participant. Prospective study participants could optionally give additional blood draws and questionnaires over an approximately 2-month period. Before DNA extraction, blood samples from the prospective study were shipped at room temperature or frozen.

TCRbeta CDR3 regions were amplified from genomic DNA by means of the immunoSEQ Assay, a bias-controlled multiplex PCR. In the authors' own workflow: The number of nucleated cells in each sample was estimated by amplification of reference gene primers within the assay. To quantify the absolute abundance of each unique TCRbeta CDR3 rearrangement, sequence reads were collapsed and filtered. For each sample, productive Simpson clonality was calculated as the square root of Simpson's diversity index over productive rearrangements. Here the immuneACCESS table is served through TCRdb, limited to in-frame sequences with V and J called. Missing clones are a known gap in these copies; in checked studies unresolved V genes cover under half, and the rest lacks a known reason. Clonal size and the V and J genes are those of that table, whereas D and trimming came from the DNA. A total of about 250,000 clones appear in this sample, 80% to 90% of them only once. Less than 2.5% of the sample is taken by the ten largest.

This sample is part of a study of blood T cell repertoires in COVID-19 (dated by TCRdb to 2020 to 2022). General notes on the study: The collaborator samples originated in the United States, Italy and Spain and spanned the acute and convalescent phases of COVID-19. A de-identified subject ID, COVID-19 status, age in years and sex were almost always included in the sample metadata. Where available, HLA class I and class II types were obtained from metadata supplied by the sample provider rather than from assay-based typing. Subjects who had been exposed to COVID-19, were actively infected with it, or had recovered from it provided the deeply sampled blood TCRbeta repertoires that made up the dataset. The prospective study material was composed of cDNA or gDNA derived from T cells, B-cell-depleted T cells, or PBMCs. The repertoires were made available in a free public database intended to serve as a resource for research on the immune response to SARS-CoV-2. Samples came from the ongoing ImmuneRACE study (first 160 participants) plus 1,254 subjects from 6 global collaborators. The paper as a whole reports these results and caveats: The amount of clinical and demographic metadata varied by source and participant and was provided uncurated.

Its CDR3 holds 16 amino acids, cysteine through phenylalanine. Only the CDR3 portion is preserved as DNA: 48 bases, with reading frame beginning at the first base. For CDR1 and CDR2, the germline V gene (reference sequence) lists SSHAT and FNYEAQ. The receptor was derived from a woman aged 18-29 years who had recovered from COVID-19. What was sequenced was PBMCs or T cells enriched from blood (not recorded which). The chain links TRBV7-7 with TRBJ2-2, with 9 central nucleotides matching TRBD2. The CDR3 has the sequence CASRDLAGSNTGELFF. The nucleotide sequence reads as follows: TGTGCTAGCAGAGATCTAGCGGGGTCGAACACCGGGGAGCTGTTTTTT. Joined to the reference TRBV7-7 and TRBJ2-2 proteins, this CDR3 gives the full variable domain: GAGVSQSPRYKVTKRGQDVTLRCDPISSHATLYWYQQALGQGPEFLTYFNYEAQPDKSGLPSDRFSAERPEGSISTLTIQRTEQRDSAMYRCASRDLAGSNTGELFFGEGSRLTVL.